One and the same sample provided the 30 T cell receptor beta chains below, sequenced in a study of T-cell reconstitution after alpha-beta-depleted transplantation in children. The TCRbeta library was prepared with unique molecular identifiers. Each CDR3 protein is one row after TCRdb ran MiXCR on the PCR reads. The repertoire holds roughly 240,000 distinct CDR3 sequences, around 7.5% seen once, with nearly 6.5% in the top ten. The source material was PBMCs, mostly from graft donor cells, sampled 180 days after TCRalphabeta/CD19-depleted stem cell transplant. These receptor sequences come from a male patient between 5 and 17 years old who had a stem cell transplant for acute lymphoblastic leukemia, so the T cells may come from the graft donor.

This clonotype has ten or more counts. This sequence joins TRBV11-2 and TRBJ2-3, with D possibly being TRBD1 or TRBD2 (6 bases each). Germline assignment: CDR1 SGHAT and CDR2 FQNNGV. The CDR3 extends over 14 amino acids. V was cut by 5 bases and J by 2 bases, with 11 bases left in between. CDR3 loop: CASSHRGPTDTQYF. The CDR3 bases are TGTGCCAGCAGCCATCGGGGGCCCACAGATACGCAGTATTTT. The complete variable domain, with remaining parts taken from reference TRBV11-2 and TRBJ2-3, reads EAGVAQSPRYKIIEKRQSVAFWCNPISGHATLYWYQQILGQGPKLLIQFQNNGVVDDSQLPKDRFSAERLKGVDSTLKIQPAKLEDSAVYLCASSHRGPTDTQYFGPGTRLTVL.

CDR3 sequence: CASSSTGTGYTF. CDR3 nucleotides: TGTGCCAGCAGTTCGACAGGGACTGGCTACACCTTC. The chain carries TRBV28 and TRBJ1-2, with 7 bases identical to TRBD1. The CDR3 sequence is 12 residues long. Germline V lookup: CDR1 MDHEN, CDR2 SYDVKM. J was trimmed by 7 bases and V by 4 bases; bases with no gene match: 3.

CDR3 residues: CASSQVPARHEQYF. The CDR3 DNA sequence: TGTGCCAGCAGCCAAGTTCCTGCTAGGCACGAGCAGTACTTC. This chain joins TRBV3-1 and TRBJ2-7; no definite D call. Trimming shortened V by 1 base and J by 5 bases, and 12 bases separated the two germline ends. Germline V lookup: CDR1 LGHDT, CDR2 YNNKEL (reference sequence). There are 14 residues in the CDR3.

There are many counts of this clonotype. The genes are TRBV27 and TRBJ2-5; tentatively, D is TRBD1 (5 bases). This CDR3 spans 15 amino acids. The germline gives CDR1 MNHEY, CDR2 SMNVEV (reference sequence). Trimming cost V 3 bases and J 5 bases, with 16 bases left between them. The CDR3: CASSFLARAGETQYF. The CDR3 nucleotides read TGTGCCAGCAGTTTTCTGGCCAGGGCTGGTGAGACCCAGTACTTC.

V and J are TRBV11-3 and TRBJ2-1; possibly TRBD1 for D (5 bases). CDR1 and CDR2 from the germline V gene are SGHNT and YENEEA. Trimming took 8 bases from V and 5 from J, leaving 16 bases between them. The length of the CDR3 is 14 residues. The CDR3 spells CASAYSAGHNEQFF. The CDR3 region has the DNA TGTGCCAGCGCCTATTCCGCAGGGCACAATGAGCAGTTCTTC.

This clonotype came up many times. The rearrangement joins TRBV21-1 to TRBJ1-2. TRBV21-1 is tagged as a pseudogene. There are 18 residues in the CDR3. The CDR3 region has the DNA TGTGCCAGCAGCAAGGGGCCCAACACAGGCTACATGGACTATGGCTACACCTTC. Translating gives CASSKGPNTGYMDYGYTF.

In its sample, this clonotype was seen many times. V gene TRBV12-3 or TRBV12-4 combines with J gene TRBJ2-2; 8 nucleotides line up with TRBD1. The CDR3 is 16 amino acids. V gave up 1 base and J gave up 5 bases; unmatched junction bases: 6. CDR3 region: CASSLVAGGATGELFF. The CDR3 coding sequence is TGTGCCAGCAGTTTAGTGGCAGGGGGCGCAACCGGGGAGCTGTTTTTT.

The V gene is TRBV12-3 or TRBV12-4, the J gene TRBJ2-7; D might be TRBD2 (5 bases). This CDR3 region has 14 residues. Trimming took 7 bases from V and 2 from J, leaving 15 bases between them. Here the CDR3 DNA reads TGTGCCAGCACCCCCGGCGTCGGGGCCTACGAGCAGTACTTC. Translated, it gives CASTPGVGAYEQYF.

This clonotype has at least ten counts. The chain links TRBV7-6 to TRBJ2-5; 13 bases fit TRBD2. This CDR3 is 15 amino acids long. With 4 bases clipped from V and 5 bases from J, the junction kept 4 bases outside the gene matches. Germline assignment: CDR1 SGHVS and CDR2 FNYEAQ. The CDR3 sequence: CASSSPTSGRETQYF. The CDR3, as DNA: TGTGCCAGCAGCTCCCCGACTAGCGGGAGGGAGACCCAGTACTTC. Combining the CDR3 with reference TRBV7-6 and TRBJ2-5 gives the whole variable domain GAGVSQSPRYKVTKRGQDVALRCDPISGHVSLYWYRQALGQGPEFLTYFNYEAQQDKSGLPNDRFSAERPEGSISTLTIQRTEQRDSAMYRCASSSPTSGRETQYFGPGTRLLVL.

This clonotype has a count of ten or more. The J gene is TRBJ2-7, the V gene TRBV9; 9 nucleotides agree with TRBD2. Germline V CDR1 and CDR2: SGDLS, YYNGEE. Trimming cost V 4 bases and J 7 bases; bases outside gene matches: 12. The CDR3 contains 15 residues. The CDR3 sequence: CASSPGLAQGGEQYF. The CDR3 region has the DNA TGTGCCAGCAGCCCCGGACTAGCGCAAGGAGGAGAGCAGTACTTC.

This clonotype was seen a handful of times. The chain joins TRBV20-1 to TRBJ2-1, with D perhaps TRBD1 or TRBD2 (5 bases each). CDR1 is DFQATT and CDR2 is SNEGSKA in the germline V gene (reference sequence). The CDR3 covers 15 residues. V lost 3 bases and J lost 6, with 18 bases in between. The CDR3 reads CSARDPGPNLNEQFF. As DNA, the CDR3 is TGCAGTGCTAGGGACCCGGGACCTAATCTCAATGAGCAGTTCTTC.

This clonotype has at least ten counts. The gene calls are TRBV28 and TRBJ2-6, with D perhaps matching TRBD1 (5 bases). The CDR3 extends over 15 amino acids. Germline CDR1 is MDHEN and CDR2 is SYDVKM. With 6 bases removed from V and 1 base from J, the gap between germline ends came to 10 bases. CDR3 bases: TGTGCCAGCAGGCCGACAGAGTCTGGGGCCAACGTCCTGACTTTC. This encodes CASRPTESGANVLTF. Drawing the rest from reference TRBV28 and TRBJ2-6, the complete variable domain is DVKVTQSSRYLVKRTGEKVFLECVQDMDHENMFWYRQDPGLGLRLIYFSYDVKMKEKGDIPEGYSVSREKKERFSLILESASTNQTSMYLCASRPTESGANVLTFGAGSRLTVL.

This clonotype has a count of ten or more. The gene calls are TRBV6-5 and TRBJ1-1; TRBD1 matches 7 bases. Germline lookup yields CDR1 MNHEY and CDR2 SVGAGI. Germline trimming cut 0 bases from V and 1 base from J; bases unmatched to any gene: 2. CDR3 length: 15 amino acids. For the CDR3, the DNA is TGTGCCAGCAGTTACTCCCGGACAGGGAACACTGAAGCTTTCTTT. Translated: CASSYSRTGNTEAFF.

There are many counts of this clonotype. The rearrangement joins TRBV7-2 to TRBJ2-7, with a possible D match to TRBD1 (5 bases). The length of the CDR3 is 15 residues. V was cut by 5 bases and J by 0 bases, with 14 bases left in between. Germline CDR1 is SGHTA and CDR2 is FQGNSA. CDR3 sequence (DNA): TGTGCCAGCAGCGGCCGAAGGGGCACCTCCTACGAGCAGTACTTC. Translation gives CASSGRRGTSYEQYF.

This clonotype has only a few counts. The chain joins TRBV20-1 to TRBJ1-1, with TRBD1 matching 8 bases. V shed 5 bases, J shed 5 bases, and the junction held 7 bases outside the gene matches. The CDR3 has 13 residues. The germline V gene encodes CDR1 DFQATT and CDR2 SNEGSKA (reference sequence). The CDR3 coding sequence is TGCAGTGCTCCGGACAGGGCCGGGACTGAAGCTTTCTTT. Protein product: CSAPDRAGTEAFF.

This clonotype was observed at least ten times. The rearrangement joins TRBV14 to TRBJ2-7; D is unclear. The CDR3 length is 15 residues. Germline CDR1 is SGHDN and CDR2 is FVKESK. V lost 0 bases, J lost 3 bases, and 12 bases lay in between. CDR3 residues: CASSQEVWPHYEQYF. CDR3 bases: TGTGCCAGCAGCCAAGAAGTTTGGCCCCACTACGAGCAGTACTTC.

This clonotype was seen repeatedly, ten times or more. The chain has TRBV7-2 and TRBJ1-2; D call uncertain. Germline CDR1 and CDR2: SGHTA and FQGNSA. Trimming removed 5 bases from V and 4 bases from J, with 14 bases in between. The CDR3 covers 14 residues. CDR3 coding DNA: TGTGCCAGCAGCCCCGGGCCACAAATCTATGGCTACACCTTC. Translation gives CASSPGPQIYGYTF.

This clonotype has a count of ten or more. This sequence joins TRBV18 and TRBJ2-7; 10 bases match TRBD2. The CDR3 length is 15 residues. Germline-derived CDR1 and CDR2 are KGHSH and LQKENI. The V gene end was trimmed by 4 bases and the J gene end by 2 bases; junction bases not matched to a gene: 5. The CDR3, as DNA: TGTGCCAGCTCACTTATCGGACTAGCGGCCTACGAGCAGTACTTC. It encodes CASSLIGLAAYEQYF. The complete variable domain, with remaining parts taken from reference TRBV18 and TRBJ2-7, reads NAGVMQNPRHLVRRRGQEARLRCSPMKGHSHVYWYRQLPEEGLKFMVYLQKENIIDESGMPKERFSAEFPKEGPSILRIQQVVRGDSAAYFCASSLIGLAAYEQYFGPGTRLTVT.

This chain joins TRBV7-9 and TRBJ2-7, with D unresolved. This CDR3 comprises 14 residues. The V and J ends lost 1 base and 0 bases respectively, with 7 bases between them. Per the germline V gene, CDR1 is SEHNR and CDR2 is FQNEAQ (reference sequence). The DNA of the CDR3 is TGTGCCAGCAGCTTAGGAGACCTCTCCTACGAGCAGTACTTC. Its protein is CASSLGDLSYEQYF.

Many counts were recorded for this clonotype. V is TRBV28 and J is TRBJ1-1; 7 nucleotides line up with TRBD1. Germline CDR1 reads MDHEN; CDR2 reads SYDVKM. V shed 1 base and J 3 bases; nucleotides not matched to a gene: 2. This CDR3 contains 14 residues. The CDR3 protein is CASSLFQGDTEAFF. In nucleotides, the CDR3 is TGTGCCAGCAGTTTATTTCAGGGGGACACTGAAGCTTTCTTT.

The chain joins TRBV4-2 to TRBJ2-3, with TRBD1 matching 8 bases. This CDR3 region has 20 residues. In germline, CDR1 is LGHNA, CDR2 YNFKEQ. V lost 1 base, J lost 3 bases, and 18 bases stayed unmatched. The chain's CDR3 is CASSQVHRTGFPEVTDTQYF. The CDR3 nucleotides are TGTGCCAGCAGCCAAGTTCATCGGACAGGGTTCCCGGAGGTGACAGATACGCAGTATTTT.

The sample holds many counts of this clonotype. V is TRBV24-1 and J is TRBJ1-4; D perhaps matches TRBD1 (5 bases). Germline V gene data show CDR1 as KGHDR and CDR2 as SFDVKD. The CDR3 loop spans 17 amino acids. The ends were cut back, 5 bases at V and 6 bases at J, with 21 bases in the middle. CDR3 region: CATSAGQGFSKDEKLFF. CDR3 bases: TGTGCCACCAGTGCGGGGCAGGGATTTAGTAAAGATGAAAAACTGTTTTTT.

At least ten counts were recorded for this clonotype. V gene TRBV5-5 combines with J gene TRBJ1-4; D gene uncertain. V lost 1 base and J lost 4, with 14 bases in between. This CDR3 contains 16 residues. The germline gives CDR1 SGHKS, CDR2 YYEKEE (reference sequence). As DNA, the CDR3 is TGTGCCAGCAGCTTGAGGAGGGCGCAAGATAATGAAAAACTGTTTTTT. Protein sequence: CASSLRRAQDNEKLFF.

Comments on this clonotype: Just one base apart from a much larger clone, this may be a read error. V gene TRBV7-3 combines with J gene TRBJ2-1, with D hard to call. CDR3 length: 12 residues. Trimming shortened V by 3 bases and J by 9 bases, and 9 bases separated the two germline ends. The germline CDR1 and CDR2 sequences are SGHTA and FQGTGA. The DNA of the CDR3 is TGTGCCAGCAGCTTCCCGAGGACTGAGCAGTTCTTC. The encoded protein is CASSFPRTEQFF.

This clonotype came up many times. The J gene is TRBJ2-6, the V gene TRBV6-5; 8 bases agree with TRBD1. From germline, CDR1 is MNHEY and CDR2 SVGAGI. V shed 2 bases, J shed 1 base, and the junction held 4 bases outside the gene matches. The CDR3 consists of 17 residues. The CDR3 reads CASSYRDRFSGANVLTF. DNA of the CDR3: TGTGCCAGCAGTTACAGGGACAGGTTTTCTGGGGCCAACGTCCTGACTTTC.

This clonotype was picked up many times. The rearrangement joins TRBV7-9 to TRBJ2-2; possible D gene TRBD1, 5 bases. Germline V gene data show CDR1 as SEHNR and CDR2 as FQNEAQ (reference sequence). The CDR3 has 15 amino acids. V dropped 2 bases and J dropped 4 bases, with 11 bases sitting between them. Here the CDR3 reads CASSLMGLGTGELFF. In nucleotides, the CDR3 is TGTGCCAGCAGCTTAATGGGGCTAGGCACCGGGGAGCTGTTTTTT. Supplemented by reference TRBV7-9 and TRBJ2-2, the full variable domain reads DTGVSQNPRHKITKRGQNVTFRCDPISEHNRLYWYRQTLGQGPEFLTYFQNEAQLEKSRLLSDRFSAERPKGSFSTLEIQRTEQGDSAMYLCASSLMGLGTGELFFGEGSRLTVL.

This clonotype was detected many times. The chain employs TRBV7-9 and TRBJ2-2; 7 positions match TRBD1. J gave up 3 bases and V 0 bases, and 7 bases lay outside the gene matches. The germline V gene encodes CDR1 SEHNR and CDR2 FQNEAQ (reference sequence). The CDR3 has 17 amino acids. The CDR3 nucleotides are TGTGCCAGCAGCTTAGCCAACGGACAGGAATACACCGGGGAGCTGTTTTTT. Encoded protein: CASSLANGQEYTGELFF.

This clonotype has more than one count but fewer than ten. The rearrangement links TRBV5-1 to TRBJ1-1, with D unclear. Germline CDR1 reads SGHRS; CDR2 reads YFSETQ. The CDR3 has 15 amino acids. V was shortened by 4 bases and J by 2 bases, with 15 bases between the two germline ends. CDR3 in DNA: TGCGCCAGCAGCCCGGACGGCAGCCGAAACACTGAAGCTTTCTTT. Translation gives CASSPDGSRNTEAFF. Using reference TRBV5-1 and TRBJ1-1 for the parts outside the CDR3, the full variable domain is KAGVTQTPRYLIKTRGQQVTLSCSPISGHRSVSWYQQTPGQGLQFLFEYFSETQRNKGNFPGRFSGRQFSNSRSEMNVSTLELGDSALYLCASSPDGSRNTEAFFGQGTRLTVV.

This clonotype was detected a few times. This rearrangement joins TRBV19 to TRBJ1-2; 9 nucleotides align to TRBD1. This CDR3 is built from 14 residues. V was pared by 6 bases and J by 4 bases, with 6 bases of the junction left unmatched. Germline loops: CDR1 LNHDA, CDR2 SQIVND (reference sequence). The CDR3 here is CASRSGQGVYGYTF. In DNA form, the CDR3 reads TGTGCCAGTAGGTCGGGACAGGGAGTCTATGGCTACACCTTC.

Ten or more counts support this clonotype. The rearrangement links TRBV12-3 or TRBV12-4 to TRBJ2-1; 10 bases align to TRBD2. This CDR3 comprises 15 residues. Unmatched junction bases numbered 10, after V lost 7 bases and J lost 7 bases. The CDR3 DNA sequence: TGTGCCAGCACCCAGCGGGAGGGGCCGCAGAATGAGCAGTTCTTC. The encoded protein is CASTQREGPQNEQFF.